A single sample gave rise to the 9 T cell receptor beta chains below, sequenced in a study of cytomegalovirus exposure and HLA in healthy donors. The study ran its PCR with 60 Vbeta and 13 Jbeta primers. Clones were sequenced by immunoSEQ multiplex PCR, and TCRdb holds only the in-frame ones, with some missing. The repertoire has around 120,000 clones, around 74% of them found once; the top ten carry approximately 28%. What was sequenced was PBMCs. The receptors here all came from a man aged 55 to 70 in good health and CMV-seropositive.

The chain has TRBV5-1 and TRBJ1-5, with TRBD1 matching 7 bases. Germline CDR1 SGHRS, CDR2 YFSETQ. Unmatched junction bases numbered 8, after V lost 4 bases and J lost 7 bases. The CDR3 spans 14 residues. This chain's CDR3 is CASSPQGEGQPQHF. Written as DNA, the CDR3 is TGCGCCAGCAGCCCGCAGGGGGAAGGGCAGCCCCAGCATTTT.

The chain combines TRBV18 with TRBJ2-5, with 7 bases aligning to TRBD2. Germline V CDR1 and CDR2: KGHSH, LQKENI. Trimming took 3 bases from V and 1 from J; bases not matched to a gene: 11. The CDR3 is made up of 17 amino acids. CDR3 residues: CASSPASGGGPQETQYF. The CDR3 nucleotides read TGTGCCAGCTCACCGGCCTCGGGAGGAGGGCCCCAAGAGACCCAGTACTTC.

The V call is TRBV6-5, the J call TRBJ1-3; a weak D match, TRBD1 (5 bases). The ends were cut back, 5 bases at V and 7 bases at J, with 15 bases in the middle. Germline values: CDR1 MNHEY, CDR2 SVGAGI. The CDR3 length is 14 residues. The CDR3 loop is CASSTVGTRNTIYF. In DNA, the CDR3 is TGTGCCAGCAGTACCGTCGGGACTCGCAACACCATATATTTT.

DNA of the CDR3: TGTGCCAGCAATCTGGGACAGTATAGCACAGATACGCAGTATTTT. This gives the protein CASNLGQYSTDTQYF. The chain couples TRBV27 to TRBJ2-3; 7 nucleotides match TRBD1. Unmatched junction bases numbered 7, after V lost 7 bases and J lost 0 bases. The V gene's germline CDR1 is MNHEY and CDR2 SMNVEV (reference sequence). CDR3 size: 15 residues.

This rearrangement joins TRBV7-9 to TRBJ2-1; the match to TRBD2 covers 8 bases. This CDR3 is 13 amino acids long. Germline V gene lookup returns CDR1 SEHNR and CDR2 FQNEAQ (reference sequence). The V gene end was trimmed by 4 bases and the J gene end by 5 bases; junction bases not matched to a gene: 1. The chain's CDR3 is CASSSGGDNEQFF. The CDR3 region has the DNA TGTGCCAGCAGCTCCGGGGGGGACAATGAGCAGTTCTTC.

The chain employs TRBV2 and TRBJ2-1, with a possible D match to TRBD2 (5 bases). The V gene's germline CDR1 is SNHLY and CDR2 FYNNEI. V lost 6 bases, J lost 5 bases, and 14 bases lay in between. This CDR3 has 14 amino acids. The CDR3 region has the DNA TGTGCCAGCAGCTCGAGAGGGTCACACAATGAGCAGTTCTTC. Amino acids: CASSSRGSHNEQFF.

The chain recombines TRBV27 with TRBJ2-7; 10 nucleotides align to TRBD2. With V trimmed by 3 bases and J by 2 bases, 7 bases remained unmatched. This CDR3 region has 16 residues. Per the germline V gene, CDR1 is MNHEY and CDR2 is SMNVEV (reference sequence). For the CDR3, the DNA is TGTGCCAGCAGTTTTAGAGCGGGAGGGCGAGCCTACGAGCAGTACTTC. Translated: CASSFRAGGRAYEQYF.

This clone was counted a few times. This sequence joins TRBV19 and TRBJ2-2; TRBD1 agrees at 8 bases. The CDR3 sequence is 14 residues long. The germline V gene has CDR1 LNHDA and CDR2 SQIVND (reference sequence). J was trimmed by 0 bases and V by 9 bases; bases with no gene match: 3. DNA for the CDR3: TGTGCCAGCCACAGGGGGGCGAACACCGGGGAGCTGTTTTTT. Translated, it gives CASHRGANTGELFF.

The chain has TRBV15 and TRBJ2-5; TRBD2 aligns across 11 bases. The CDR3 runs to 18 residues. Losses at the gene ends were 1 base for V and 4 bases for J; bases not matched to a gene: 11. CDR1 and CDR2 from the germline V gene are LNHNV and YYDKDF (reference sequence). The chain's CDR3 is CATSRGKGLAGGGETQYF. CDR3 sequence (DNA): TGTGCCACCAGCAGAGGAAAAGGGCTAGCGGGAGGTGGAGAGACCCAGTACTTC.